This TCR beta chain was captured in a study of T cell responses to AZD1222 COVID-19 vaccine. This clone was observed at least ten times. What it recognizes is unknown. Study outcomes and limitations: Clonal diversity may have been underestimated in mostly white British donors. Across the whole spike, CD4 TCRs peaked at regions 160-218 and 743-854. Among spike-specific TCRs, nearly half reportedly target unmutated variant regions. Repertoire collection took place solely once the T cell response had peaked.

Germline V gene lookup returns CDR1 WNHNN and CDR2 SYGVQD (reference sequence). The CDR3 has 16 amino acids. Trimming removed 4 bases from V and 0 bases from J, with 13 bases in between. Generated by immunoSEQ multiplex PCR, the TCRdb table keeps only in-frame clones and is missing some. This sample has some 100,000 clones, with approximately 87% found just once. This TCR was recovered from an adult in good health. The gene calls are TRBV10-1 and TRBJ1-5; D might be TRBD1 (6 bases). Sample: peripheral blood, taken on day 0 of MenACWY control vaccination. The CDR3 region is CASSVQRGDSNQPQHF. CDR3 DNA: TGCGCCAGCAGTGTCCAAAGGGGGGATAGCAATCAGCCCCAGCATTTT.